The present TCR beta chain was sequenced within a study of shared clonotypes between healthy human individuals. Germline CDR1 and CDR2: GTSNPN and SVGIG (reference sequence). This CDR3 spans 12 amino acids. Trimming pared 3 bases from V and 3 bases from J, leaving 6 bases between. Using immunoSEQ multiplex PCR, the repertoire was profiled, and TCRdb retains in-frame clones only, with some absent. The top ten hold 24% of the sample, which has around 700,000 clones, about 91% seen once. Positively selected for CCR7, the CD45RO-negative cells used as naive CD8 cells excluded terminally differentiated effector memory CD45RA+ cells.

The receptor was isolated from a man in his thirties or forties in good health. Sequenced material: naive CD8+ T cells sorted from blood. This chain uses TRBV30 with TRBJ1-3, with D unclear. CDR3 in amino acids: CAWSPIGNTIYF. The DNA for the CDR3 is TGTGCCTGGAGCCCCATTGGAAACACCATATATTTT.